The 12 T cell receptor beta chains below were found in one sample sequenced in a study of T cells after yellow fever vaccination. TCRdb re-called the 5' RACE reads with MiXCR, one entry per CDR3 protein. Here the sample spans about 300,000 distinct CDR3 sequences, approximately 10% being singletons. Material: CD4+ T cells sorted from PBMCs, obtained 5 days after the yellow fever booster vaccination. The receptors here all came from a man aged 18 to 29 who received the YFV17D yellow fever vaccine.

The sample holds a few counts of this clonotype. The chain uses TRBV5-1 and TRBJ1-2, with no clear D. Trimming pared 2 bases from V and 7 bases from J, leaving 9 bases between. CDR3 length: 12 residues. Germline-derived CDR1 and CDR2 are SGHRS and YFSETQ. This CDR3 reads CASSFPEGGYTF. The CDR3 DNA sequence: TGCGCCAGCAGCTTCCCGGAGGGTGGCTACACCTTC.

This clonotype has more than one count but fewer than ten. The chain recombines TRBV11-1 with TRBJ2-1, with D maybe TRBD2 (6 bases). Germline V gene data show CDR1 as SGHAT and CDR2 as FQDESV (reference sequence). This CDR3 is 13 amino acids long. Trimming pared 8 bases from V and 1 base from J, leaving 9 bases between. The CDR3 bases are TGTGCCAGCGGGGGGAAATCCTACAATGAGCAGTTCTTC. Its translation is CASGGKSYNEQFF.

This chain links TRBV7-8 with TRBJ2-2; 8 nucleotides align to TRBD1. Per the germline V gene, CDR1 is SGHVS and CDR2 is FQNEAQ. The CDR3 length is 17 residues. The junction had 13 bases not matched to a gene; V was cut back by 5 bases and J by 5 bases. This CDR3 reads CASSPSSRGRGTGELFF. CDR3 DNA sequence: TGTGCCAGCAGCCCATCGAGCAGGGGGCGAGGGACCGGGGAGCTGTTTTTT.

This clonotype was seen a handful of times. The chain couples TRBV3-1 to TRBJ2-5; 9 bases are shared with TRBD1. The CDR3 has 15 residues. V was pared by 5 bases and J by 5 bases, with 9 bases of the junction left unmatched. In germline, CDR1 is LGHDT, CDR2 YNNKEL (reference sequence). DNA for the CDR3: TGTGCCAGCAGCTTCGGGACAGGGAGTAGGGAGACCCAGTACTTC. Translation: CASSFGTGSRETQYF.

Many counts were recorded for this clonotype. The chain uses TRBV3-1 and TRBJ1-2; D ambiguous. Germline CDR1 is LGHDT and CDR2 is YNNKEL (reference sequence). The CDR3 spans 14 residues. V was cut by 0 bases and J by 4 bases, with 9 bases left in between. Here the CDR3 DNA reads TGTGCCAGCAGCCAAGATAACGGTGGCTATGGCTACACCTTC. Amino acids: CASSQDNGGYGYTF.

The CDR3 bases are TGTGCCAGCAGCTCCTTACTAGCGGGGGGGACGAACACCGGGGAGCTGTTTTTT. Amino acids: CASSSLLAGGTNTGELFF. This rearrangement joins TRBV7-6 to TRBJ2-2, with 13 bases that match TRBD2. Germline V CDR1 and CDR2: SGHVS, FNYEAQ. CDR3 length: 18 amino acids. J was trimmed by 0 bases and V by 4 bases; bases with no gene match: 5.

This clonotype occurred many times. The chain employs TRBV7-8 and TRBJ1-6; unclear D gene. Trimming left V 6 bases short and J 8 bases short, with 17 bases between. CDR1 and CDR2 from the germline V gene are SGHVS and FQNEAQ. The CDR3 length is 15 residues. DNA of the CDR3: TGTGCCAGCAGAGTAGGGAACCCTTTGGATTCACCCCTCCACTTT. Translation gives CASRVGNPLDSPLHF.

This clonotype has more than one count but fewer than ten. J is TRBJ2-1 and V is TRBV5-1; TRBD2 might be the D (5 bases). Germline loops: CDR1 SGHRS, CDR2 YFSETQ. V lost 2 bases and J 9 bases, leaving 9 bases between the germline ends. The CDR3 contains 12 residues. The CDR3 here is CASSFPGIEQFF. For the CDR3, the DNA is TGCGCCAGCAGCTTCCCCGGGATTGAGCAGTTCTTC.

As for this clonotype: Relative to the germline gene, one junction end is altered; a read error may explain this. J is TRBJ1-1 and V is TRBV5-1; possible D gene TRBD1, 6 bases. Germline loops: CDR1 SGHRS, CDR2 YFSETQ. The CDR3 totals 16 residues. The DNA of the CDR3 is TGCTCCAGCAGCTTCACGGGACACGGAAAGAACACTGAAGCTTTCTTT. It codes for CSSSFTGHGKNTEAFF. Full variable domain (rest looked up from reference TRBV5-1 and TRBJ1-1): KAGVTQTPRYLIKTRGQQVTLSCSPISGHRSVSWYQQTPGQGLQFLFEYFSETQRNKGNFPGRFSGRQFSNSRSEMNVSTLELGDSALYLCSSSFTGHGKNTEAFFGQGTRLTVV.

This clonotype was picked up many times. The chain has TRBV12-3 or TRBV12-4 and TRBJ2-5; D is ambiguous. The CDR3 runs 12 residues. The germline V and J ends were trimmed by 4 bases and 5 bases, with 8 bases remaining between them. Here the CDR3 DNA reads TGTGCCAGCAGTTCTCAGAGGGAGACCCAGTACTTC. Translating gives CASSSQRETQYF.

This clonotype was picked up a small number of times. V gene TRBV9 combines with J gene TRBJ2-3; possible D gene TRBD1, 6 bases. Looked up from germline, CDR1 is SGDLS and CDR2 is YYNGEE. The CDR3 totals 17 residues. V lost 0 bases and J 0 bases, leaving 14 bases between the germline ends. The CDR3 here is CASSVGRGGSSTDTQYF. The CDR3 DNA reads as TGTGCCAGCAGCGTAGGCAGGGGCGGATCTAGCACAGATACGCAGTATTTT.

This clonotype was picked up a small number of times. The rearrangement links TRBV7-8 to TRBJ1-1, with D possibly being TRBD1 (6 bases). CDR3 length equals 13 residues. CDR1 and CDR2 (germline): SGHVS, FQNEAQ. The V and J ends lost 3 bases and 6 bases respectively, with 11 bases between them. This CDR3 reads CASSLQGFSEAFF. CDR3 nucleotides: TGTGCCAGCAGCTTGCAGGGGTTTTCTGAAGCTTTCTTT.